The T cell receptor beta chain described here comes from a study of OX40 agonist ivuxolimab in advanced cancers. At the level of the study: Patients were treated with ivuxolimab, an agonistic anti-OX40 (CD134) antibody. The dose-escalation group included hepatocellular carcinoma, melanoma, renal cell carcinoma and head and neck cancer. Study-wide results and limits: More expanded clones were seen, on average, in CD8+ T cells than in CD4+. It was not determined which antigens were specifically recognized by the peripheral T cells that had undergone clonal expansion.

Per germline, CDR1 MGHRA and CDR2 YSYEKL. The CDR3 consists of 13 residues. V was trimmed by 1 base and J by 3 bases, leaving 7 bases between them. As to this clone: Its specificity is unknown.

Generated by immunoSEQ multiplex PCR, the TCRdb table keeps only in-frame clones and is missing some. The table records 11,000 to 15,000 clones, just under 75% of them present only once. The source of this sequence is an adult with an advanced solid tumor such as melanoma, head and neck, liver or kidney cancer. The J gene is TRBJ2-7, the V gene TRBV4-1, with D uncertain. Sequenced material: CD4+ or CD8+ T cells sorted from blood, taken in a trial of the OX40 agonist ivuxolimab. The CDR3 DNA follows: TGCGCCAGCAGCCAAGCAGTTGGCTACGAGCAGTACTTC. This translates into CASSQAVGYEQYF.